This T cell receptor beta chain originates from a study of post-analysis software for immune sequencing data. Study-wide results and limits: Relative to controls, patients had about 5 TRBV segments at higher frequency, with TRBV5-6, TRBV5-1 and TRBV20-1 among these.

Worth noting for this clonotype: Its antigen is unknown.

CDR3 length equals 13 residues. Trimming removed 4 bases from V and 2 bases from J, with 10 bases in between. The germline V gene has CDR1 SQVTM and CDR2 ANQGSEA. TCR beta cDNA libraries had unique molecular identifiers. TCRdb re-called the PCR reads through MiXCR, storing one row per CDR3 protein. The table records fewer than 900,000 distinct CDR3 sequences, 46% of them present only once. This sequence was found in a girl between 5 and 17 years old with multiple sclerosis. The genes are TRBV29-1 and TRBJ2-3; D ambiguous. The specimen was blood. The CDR3 loop is CSVVGSFTDTQYF. The CDR3 DNA sequence: TGCAGCGTTGTGGGTAGCTTCACAGATACGCAGTATTTT.